Below, 27 T cell receptor beta chains from the same sample are listed, as sequenced in a study of T cell responses to AZD1222 COVID-19 vaccine. The method was immunoSEQ multiplex PCR; TCRdb's version includes in-frame clones alone and lacks a portion of them. The sample contains over 85,000 clones, around nine tenths of which appear only once. Specimen: peripheral blood, collected 28 days after the second AZD1222 dose. Every receptor here comes from an adult who received the AZD1222 COVID-19 vaccine.

This clone was counted once. The chain links TRBV9 to TRBJ1-1; a weak D match, TRBD1 (6 bases). The CDR3 runs 11 residues. CDR1 is SGDLS and CDR2 is YYNGEE in the germline V gene. Trimming left V 7 bases short and J 12 bases short, with 16 bases between. CDR3 sequence: CASGGHSWSFF. Written as DNA, the CDR3 is TGTGCCAGCGGGGGGCATAGTTGGTCTTTCTTT.

V gene TRBV19 combines with J gene TRBJ2-2; D may be TRBD2 (7 bases). The CDR3 runs to 15 residues. In germline, CDR1 is LNHDA, CDR2 SQIVND (reference sequence). Trimming stripped 7 bases from V and 2 bases from J, with 14 bases between. CDR3 bases: TGTGCCAGTACCGGGAGGACAGACAACACCGGGGAGCTGTTTTTT. This gives the protein CASTGRTDNTGELFF.

V and J are TRBV2 and TRBJ1-2, with 9 bases fitting TRBD1. Trimming took 6 bases from V and 3 from J; bases not matched to a gene: 5. Germline CDR1 and CDR2: SNHLY and FYNNEI. The CDR3 covers 14 residues. The CDR3 protein is CASRGQGLDYGYTF. CDR3 nucleotides: TGTGCCAGCAGGGGACAGGGTCTCGACTATGGCTACACCTTC.

The chain joins TRBV27 to TRBJ1-1; perhaps TRBD1 as D (6 bases). The CDR3 totals 14 residues. CDR1 is MNHEY and CDR2 is SMNVEV in the germline V gene (reference sequence). Trimming took off 4 bases at V and 4 bases at J, with 13 bases between the two ends. CDR3 in amino acids: CASSSHRESTEAFF. DNA of the CDR3: TGTGCCAGCAGTTCTCACAGGGAGAGCACTGAAGCTTTCTTT.

The chain is built from TRBV5-1 and TRBJ2-5, with 8 bases that match TRBD1. Germline lookup yields CDR1 SGHRS and CDR2 YFSETQ. V gave up 4 bases and J gave up 4 bases; unmatched junction bases: 6. This CDR3 contains 14 residues. The CDR3 loop reads CASSQGQGGETQYF. The CDR3 nucleotides are TGCGCCAGCAGCCAAGGACAGGGCGGAGAGACCCAGTACTTC.

V is TRBV5-1 and J is TRBJ1-4; TRBD1 is a possible D gene (6 bases). V was trimmed by 7 bases and J by 0 bases, leaving 13 bases between them. The germline V gene encodes CDR1 SGHRS and CDR2 YFSETQ. CDR3 size: 15 residues. The CDR3 region has the DNA TGCGCCAGCTCACAGGGTGGGTCAACTAATGAAAAACTGTTTTTT. This gives the protein CASSQGGSTNEKLFF.

V usage is TRBV10-1 and J usage is TRBJ2-7; 10 nucleotides agree with TRBD2. J lost 0 bases, V lost 8 bases, and 16 bases had no gene match. Germline V gene data show CDR1 as WNHNN and CDR2 as SYGVQD (reference sequence). The CDR3 length is 18 residues. The CDR3 nucleotides read TGCGCCAGCCCCCTCTGTGGTAGCGGGGGGCGTAGCTCCTACGAGCAGTACTTC. Protein sequence: CASPLCGSGGRSSYEQYF.

Remarks on this clone: The same CDR3 is also encoded by other DNA sequences in this sample. CDR3 nucleotide sequence: TGTGCCAGCAGCTTGGAGGGTACTGAAGCTTTCTTT. Residues: CASSLEGTEAFF. The rearrangement links TRBV5-4 to TRBJ1-1; D gene ambiguous. Trimming cost V 0 bases and J 5 bases, with 5 bases left between them. The CDR3 extends over 12 amino acids. The germline V gene encodes CDR1 SGHNT and CDR2 YYREEE (reference sequence).

The chain links TRBV28 to TRBJ2-4; D might be TRBD1 (6 bases). The germline CDR1 and CDR2 sequences are MDHEN and SYDVKM. The CDR3 covers 14 residues. V gave up 6 bases and J gave up 9 bases, with 18 bases separating them. CDR3 loop: CASRQDRFGGIQYF. The CDR3 nucleotides are TGTGCCAGCAGACAAGACAGGTTTGGAGGCATTCAGTACTTC.

With regard to this clone: This CDR3 is also generated by other DNA sequences in the sample. The chain is built from TRBV27 and TRBJ2-1; no clear D gene. V dropped 3 bases and J dropped 8 bases, with 5 bases sitting between them. Germline V lookup: CDR1 MNHEY, CDR2 SMNVEV (reference sequence). The CDR3 loop spans 11 amino acids. CDR3: CASSFGHEQFF. DNA of the CDR3: TGTGCCAGCAGTTTTGGTCATGAGCAGTTCTTC.

The rearrangement links TRBV13 to TRBJ2-7; 10 nucleotides align to TRBD2. Germline CDR1 and CDR2: PRHDT and FYEKMQ (reference sequence). V shed 1 base and J 3 bases; nucleotides not matched to a gene: 12. There are 18 residues in the CDR3. CDR3 coding DNA: TGTGCCAGCAGCTTAGCGGCTAGCGGGGGACTCAGAAACTACGAGCAGTACTTC. Its protein is CASSLAASGGLRNYEQYF.

This chain uses TRBV5-1 with TRBJ1-6, with a possible D match to TRBD1 (6 bases). V gave up 2 bases and J gave up 8 bases, with 14 bases separating them. The CDR3 is made up of 15 amino acids. The germline V gene has CDR1 SGHRS and CDR2 YFSETQ. CDR3 bases: TGCGCCAGCAGCTTCCTGCGGGGGGCTCATTCACCCCTCCACTTT. Its translation: CASSFLRGAHSPLHF.

The V and J genes are TRBV5-1 and TRBJ2-3, with D perhaps given as TRBD1 or TRBD2 (5 bases each). Germline lookup yields CDR1 SGHRS and CDR2 YFSETQ. The V end lost 0 bases, the J end lost 5 bases, and 16 bases lay between the germline ends. This CDR3 is built from 16 residues. CDR3 sequence: CASSLASGWDGDTQYF. The CDR3 DNA reads as TGCGCCAGCAGCTTGGCCTCGGGCTGGGACGGAGATACGCAGTATTTT.

The V gene is TRBV10-3, the J gene TRBJ1-1; 12 bases fit TRBD1. CDR3 length equals 17 residues. The trim removed 6 bases at V and 0 bases at J, leaving 8 bases unmatched. The germline CDR1 and CDR2 sequences are ENHRY and SYGVKD. The CDR3 coding sequence is TGTGCCATCAGACCGGGACAGGGGGCGCGGGTGAACACTGAAGCTTTCTTT. Its protein is CAIRPGQGARVNTEAFF.

The rearrangement joins TRBV7-9 to TRBJ1-3; D not certain. Trimming removed 5 bases from V and 0 bases from J, with 17 bases in between. This CDR3 region has 17 residues. Germline loops: CDR1 SEHNR, CDR2 FQNEAQ (reference sequence). The DNA for the CDR3 is TGTGCCAGCAGCAAACCTTTGGGTATCACCTCTGGAAACACCATATATTTT. As protein: CASSKPLGITSGNTIYF.

CDR3 loop: CASSLGVDEQYF. CDR3 nucleotide sequence: TGTGCCAGCAGCTTGGGGGTTGACGAGCAGTACTTC. The V gene is TRBV5-4, the J gene TRBJ2-7; D is unresolved. Germline V CDR1 and CDR2: SGHNT, YYREEE (reference sequence). This CDR3 spans 12 amino acids. V lost 0 bases and J 5 bases, leaving 6 bases between the germline ends.

The V gene is TRBV7-9, the J gene TRBJ1-6; D is perhaps TRBD1 (6 bases). With 7 bases removed from V and 2 bases from J, the gap between germline ends came to 12 bases. The CDR3 spans 15 residues. The germline V gene encodes CDR1 SEHNR and CDR2 FQNEAQ (reference sequence). The CDR3 sequence is CASTSNRAYNSPLHF. The DNA of the CDR3 is TGTGCCAGCACGTCCAACAGGGCCTATAATTCACCCCTCCACTTT.

The chain employs TRBV4-1 and TRBJ1-2; 7 bases line up with TRBD1. The CDR3 covers 14 residues. The V segment lost 4 bases and the J segment 1 base; nucleotides outside the gene matches: 3. Germline V gives CDR1 MGHRA, CDR2 YSYEKL. The CDR3 nucleotides are TGCGCCAGCAGCCGGGGGACAGATAACTATGGCTACACCTTC. Amino acids: CASSRGTDNYGYTF.

This chain uses TRBV5-4 with TRBJ2-5, with D maybe TRBD2 (7 bases). The V end was cut by 6 bases, the J end by 4 bases, with 19 bases between. The CDR3 is 15 amino acids. CDR1 and CDR2 from the germline V gene are SGHNT and YYREEE (reference sequence). The CDR3 spells CASTDRGGVRETQYF. CDR3 nucleotides: TGTGCCAGCACCGATAGAGGGGGGGTCCGAGAGACCCAGTACTTC. Full variable domain (rest looked up from reference TRBV5-4 and TRBJ2-5): ETGVTQSPTHLIKTRGQQVTLRCSSQSGHNTVSWYQQALGQGPQFIFQYYREEENGRGNFPPRFSGLQFPNYSSELNVNALELDDSALYLCASTDRGGVRETQYFGPGTRLLVL.

V is TRBV19 and J is TRBJ2-3, with D maybe TRBD2 (6 bases). With 5 bases removed from V and 4 bases from J, the gap between germline ends came to 19 bases. Germline-derived CDR1 and CDR2 are LNHDA and SQIVND (reference sequence). This CDR3 has 16 amino acids. The CDR3: CASSSPGESRADTQYF. The CDR3 DNA reads as TGTGCCAGTAGTTCCCCGGGGGAGTCTAGGGCAGATACGCAGTATTTT.

The chain recombines TRBV28 with TRBJ2-1; 12 positions match TRBD2. Per germline, CDR1 MDHEN and CDR2 SYDVKM. The CDR3 has 15 residues. V was pared by 8 bases and J by 1 base, with 3 bases of the junction left unmatched. CDR3 residues: CASRTSGESYNEQFF. The CDR3 coding sequence is TGTGCCAGCCGGACTAGCGGGGAGTCCTACAATGAGCAGTTCTTC.

The chain combines TRBV7-9 with TRBJ2-4; perhaps TRBD2 as D (5 bases). Germline V gene lookup returns CDR1 SEHNR and CDR2 FQNEAQ (reference sequence). The V gene lost 3 bases and the J gene lost 1 base, with 19 bases spanning the gap. The CDR3 is 18 amino acids. In DNA form, the CDR3 reads TGTGCCAGCAGCTTCGGGCAATTAGCGCACACGGCCAAAAACATTCAGTACTTC. This sequence encodes CASSFGQLAHTAKNIQYF.

V and J are TRBV24-1 and TRBJ2-2; TRBD2 matches 10 bases. Germline assignment: CDR1 KGHDR and CDR2 SFDVKD. Losses at the gene ends were 6 bases for V and 5 bases for J; bases not matched to a gene: 8. This CDR3 contains 16 residues. The CDR3 protein is CATSPPGTSDTGELFF. CDR3 DNA sequence: TGTGCCACCAGTCCACCGGGGACTAGCGATACCGGGGAGCTGTTTTTT.

The V gene is TRBV6-5, the J gene TRBJ2-7; 8 nucleotides match TRBD1. The CDR3 is made up of 13 amino acids. Germline CDR1 reads MNHEY; CDR2 reads SVGAGI. V gave up 7 bases and J gave up 6 bases; unmatched junction bases: 8. Here the CDR3 DNA reads TGTGCCAGCACCGCCCAGGACAGGGCCGAGCAGTACTTC. Protein: CASTAQDRAEQYF.

The chain recombines TRBV18 with TRBJ1-1, with D unclear. The CDR3 is 13 amino acids. Trimming pared 2 bases from V and 3 bases from J, leaving 7 bases between. The germline gives CDR1 KGHSH, CDR2 LQKENI. The CDR3 is CASSPTRDTEAFF. In nucleotides, the CDR3 is TGTGCCAGCTCACCAACGCGGGACACTGAAGCTTTCTTT.

This chain uses TRBV11-2 with TRBJ2-3, with a possible D match to TRBD2 (6 bases). Per the germline V gene, CDR1 is SGHAT and CDR2 is FQNNGV. V lost 2 bases and J lost 0, with 15 bases in between. This CDR3 has 17 residues. CDR3 DNA sequence: TGTGCCAGCAGCTTACTCCTAGTCGGGACTAGCACAGATACGCAGTATTTT. Its translation is CASSLLLVGTSTDTQYF.

The rearrangement uses TRBV6-5 and TRBJ1-4; TRBD1 matches 10 bases. The ends lost 10 bases at V and 6 bases at J; junction bases unmatched: 8. Germline lookup yields CDR1 MNHEY and CDR2 SVGAGI. The CDR3 loop spans 14 amino acids. The CDR3 sequence: CATEMTGGHEKLFF. The CDR3 DNA reads as TGTGCCACCGAGATGACAGGGGGCCATGAAAAACTGTTTTTT.